The 32 T cell receptor beta chains listed next were all sequenced from one sample in a study of response to subunit inactivated influenza vaccine. TCRdb re-derived calls from the RT-PCR reads in MiXCR, one entry per CDR3 protein. The repertoire holds more than 200,000 distinct CDR3 sequences, more than 10% seen once, with approximately 7.8% in the top ten. The starting material was non-naive T cells sorted from PBMCs, obtained 14 to 15 days before vaccination. The receptors were sampled from a man aged 45 to 65 who received an inactivated influenza vaccine.

V is TRBV11-3 and J is TRBJ2-1; D is perhaps TRBD2 (5 bases). The CDR3 length is 14 residues. Per germline, CDR1 SGHNT and CDR2 YENEEA. V lost 5 bases and J lost 6, with 14 bases in between. The CDR3, as DNA: TGTGCCAGCAGCCAAACACTAGTTCCCAATGAGCAGTTCTTC. This gives the protein CASSQTLVPNEQFF.

For the CDR3, the DNA is TGTGCCAGCAGGAGGACTAGCGGGAGATCCTACGAGCAGTACTTC. It specifies CASRRTSGRSYEQYF. J is TRBJ2-7 and V is TRBV7-2; 13 nucleotides match TRBD2. The CDR3 is made up of 15 amino acids. Trimming at V came to 6 bases and at J to 1 base, leaving 3 bases not matched to a gene. Germline V gene data show CDR1 as SGHTA and CDR2 as FQGNSA.

The gene calls are TRBV20-1 and TRBJ1-1; 7 bases map to TRBD1. This CDR3 spans 13 amino acids. The J segment lost 7 bases and the V segment lost 0 bases, leaving 5 bases of the junction unmatched. Germline V gives CDR1 DFQATT, CDR2 SNEGSKA (reference sequence). The CDR3 DNA is TGCAGTGCTAGAGATGGTTCAGGGGGTGAAGCTTTCTTT. Translated, it gives CSARDGSGGEAFF.

The sample holds a few counts of this clonotype. The chain carries TRBV4-2 and TRBJ1-4; no definite D call. The CDR3 covers 14 residues. The germline V and J ends were trimmed by 0 bases and 8 bases, with 10 bases remaining between them. CDR1 is LGHNA, CDR2 YNFKEQ, per germline. Written as DNA, the CDR3 is TGTGCCAGCAGCCAAGACTGGACGGGAGAAAAACTGTTTTTT. Translating gives CASSQDWTGEKLFF.

This clonotype was observed a handful of times. This chain links TRBV14 with TRBJ2-1; D unclear. This CDR3 region has 15 residues. Germline CDR1 is SGHDN and CDR2 is FVKESK. V lost 4 bases to trimming and J lost 6 bases, with 16 bases between them. The CDR3 DNA reads TGTGCCAGCAGCCCCAAAAGTGGACGGCTCAATGAGCAGTTCTTC. Translation: CASSPKSGRLNEQFF. Combining the CDR3 with reference TRBV14 and TRBJ2-1 gives the whole variable domain EAGVTQFPSHSVIEKGQTVTLRCDPISGHDNLYWYRRVMGKEIKFLLHFVKESKQDESGMPNNRFLAERTGGTYSTLKVQPAELEDSGVYFCASSPKSGRLNEQFFGPGTRLTVL.

This clonotype was seen a handful of times. This rearrangement joins TRBV6-2 or TRBV6-3 to TRBJ1-5, with TRBD1 matching over 8 bases. The CDR3 has 14 amino acids. Per the germline V gene, CDR1 is MNHEY and CDR2 is SVGEGT. The ends lost 6 bases at V and 7 bases at J; junction bases unmatched: 8. CDR3 sequence reads: CASSTQGAGQPQHF. The CDR3 DNA follows: TGTGCCAGCAGCACGCAGGGGGCGGGCCAGCCCCAGCATTTT.

This clonotype was counted many times. V gene TRBV7-2 combines with J gene TRBJ1-6; D not certain. Germline CDR1 is SGHTA and CDR2 is FQGNSA. With 3 bases removed from V and 6 bases from J, the gap between germline ends came to 12 bases. This CDR3 comprises 15 residues. As DNA, the CDR3 is TGTGCCAGCAGCTTTGCACTGGCTCTTAATTCACCCCTCCACTTT. It translates to CASSFALALNSPLHF.

This clonotype came up a few times. The chain joins TRBV6-5 to TRBJ1-5; TRBD1 aligns across 7 bases. Germline V gives CDR1 MNHEY, CDR2 SVGAGI. V lost 0 bases and J lost 6; bases outside the gene matches: 5. This CDR3 has 15 residues. CDR3 coding DNA: TGTGCCAGCAGTTACTCTGTCACAGGGGCTCAGCCCCAGCATTTT. This sequence encodes CASSYSVTGAQPQHF.

This clonotype was observed a few times. V usage is TRBV27 and J usage is TRBJ2-3; the D gene is possibly TRBD2 (5 bases). V lost 4 bases and J 0 bases, leaving 26 bases between the germline ends. The CDR3 runs 20 residues. The germline gives CDR1 MNHEY, CDR2 SMNVEV (reference sequence). CDR3 sequence reads: CASSSRLAESTPTSTDTQYF. CDR3 DNA: TGTGCCAGCAGTTCCCGTCTAGCAGAATCGACTCCTACTAGCACAGATACGCAGTATTTT.

This clonotype was counted only a few times. This rearrangement joins TRBV4-2 to TRBJ2-3, with D unresolved. Trimming took 0 bases from V and 7 from J, leaving 8 bases between them. This CDR3 comprises 13 residues. CDR1 is LGHNA, CDR2 YNFKEQ, per germline. The CDR3 spells CASSQEQAYTQYF. In nucleotides, the CDR3 is TGTGCCAGCAGCCAAGAGCAAGCTTATACGCAGTATTTT.

The chain carries TRBV20-1 and TRBJ2-3; either TRBD1 or TRBD2 may fit D (5 bases each). Trimming removed 8 bases from V and 5 bases from J, with 14 bases in between. This CDR3 is built from 12 residues. Germline CDR1 reads DFQATT; CDR2 reads SNEGSKA (reference sequence). The CDR3 DNA is TGCAGTATAGAGCAGGGAGTAGATACGCAGTATTTT. Protein product: CSIEQGVDTQYF.

This clonotype has only a few counts. The chain couples TRBV6-1 to TRBJ2-2; 8 nucleotides line up with TRBD1. Per the germline V gene, CDR1 is MNHNS and CDR2 is SASEGT. V shed 9 bases, J shed 2 bases, and the junction held 5 bases outside the gene matches. The CDR3 has 14 residues. The CDR3 coding sequence is TGTGCCAGACCGGACAGGGAAAACACCGGGGAGCTGTTTTTT. This codes for CARPDRENTGELFF.

This clonotype turned up a few times. This chain joins TRBV11-3 and TRBJ2-3; TRBD2 matches 14 bases. The ends lost 5 bases at V and 4 bases at J; junction bases unmatched: 5. CDR3 size: 16 residues. Germline CDR1 and CDR2: SGHNT and YENEEA. CDR3 sequence (DNA): TGTGCCAGCAGCATCGGGACTAGCGGGGGCCCAGATACGCAGTATTTT. Residues: CASSIGTSGGPDTQYF. The full variable domain, in which reference TRBV11-3 and TRBJ2-3 provide the parts outside the CDR3, is EAGVVQSPRYKIIEKKQPVAFWCNPISGHNTLYWYLQNLGQGPELLIRYENEEAVDDSQLPKDRFSAERLKGVDSTLKIQPAELGDSAVYLCASSIGTSGGPDTQYFGPGTRLTVL.

This clonotype has at least ten counts. This sequence joins TRBV7-2 and TRBJ2-1, with D perhaps matching TRBD2 (5 bases). Germline loops: CDR1 SGHTA, CDR2 FQGNSA. V dropped 5 bases and J dropped 9 bases, with 14 bases sitting between them. The CDR3 runs 13 residues. This CDR3 reads CASSPNTRTEQFF. The CDR3 nucleotides are TGTGCCAGCAGCCCTAATACTAGAACTGAGCAGTTCTTC.

The rearrangement joins TRBV30 to TRBJ2-7, with D tentatively TRBD1 (5 bases). Trimming took off 0 bases at V and 7 bases at J, with 10 bases between the two ends. CDR3 length: 12 amino acids. The germline V gene has CDR1 GTSNPN and CDR2 SVGIG (reference sequence). DNA of the CDR3: TGTGCCTGGAGTGTGGAAGGGGAAGAGCAGTACTTC. Translation gives CAWSVEGEEQYF.

This clonotype was counted a few times. CDR3: CASSEWGREQFF. For the CDR3, the DNA is TGTGCCAGCAGTGAATGGGGGCGTGAGCAGTTCTTC. This chain links TRBV2 with TRBJ2-1; D is possibly TRBD1 (6 bases). This CDR3 comprises 12 residues. Germline V lookup: CDR1 SNHLY, CDR2 FYNNEI. V lost 2 bases, J lost 9 bases, and 8 bases lay in between.

This clonotype was observed at least ten times. The CDR3 is CASSYFPGQGSYEQYF. Here the CDR3 DNA reads TGCGCCAGCAGCTACTTCCCCGGACAGGGATCCTACGAGCAGTACTTC. The chain combines TRBV5-1 with TRBJ2-7, with 8 positions matching TRBD1. CDR3 size: 16 residues. J gave up 1 base and V 3 bases, and 9 bases lay outside the gene matches. In germline, CDR1 is SGHRS, CDR2 YFSETQ.

The V gene is TRBV5-8, the J gene TRBJ2-1; D is unclear. The germline V and J ends were trimmed by 2 bases and 0 bases, with 12 bases remaining between them. CDR1 SGHTS and CDR2 YDEGEE come from the germline V gene. CDR3 size: 16 residues. CDR3 nucleotide sequence: TGTGCCAGCAGCTTTCTAGGCCTAAGCTCCTACAATGAGCAGTTCTTC. This codes for CASSFLGLSSYNEQFF. Full variable domain (rest looked up from reference TRBV5-8 and TRBJ2-1): EAGVTQSPTHLIKTRGQQATLRCSPISGHTSVYWYQQALGLGLQFLLWYDEGEERNRGNFPPRFSGRQFPNYSSELNVNALELEDSALYLCASSFLGLSSYNEQFFGPGTRLTVL.

The chain carries TRBV5-1 and TRBJ2-2; TRBD1 aligns across 10 bases. Germline V gene data show CDR1 as SGHRS and CDR2 as YFSETQ. This CDR3 is built from 14 residues. V was clipped by 5 bases and J by 6 bases; unmatched bases: 4. CDR3 amino acids: CASRKGQGPGELFF. CDR3 sequence (DNA): TGCGCCAGCAGGAAGGGACAGGGGCCCGGGGAGCTGTTTTTT.

This clonotype appeared a few times. The chain couples TRBV29-1 to TRBJ1-2, with unresolved D. The V and J ends lost 5 bases and 3 bases respectively, with 4 bases between them. This CDR3 is 10 amino acids long. Germline CDR1 SQVTM, CDR2 ANQGSEA. CDR3 in amino acids: CSVLHYGYTF. The CDR3 region has the DNA TGCAGCGTTCTCCACTATGGCTACACCTTC.

This clonotype was seen ten or more times. This rearrangement joins TRBV5-5 to TRBJ2-7, with D perhaps matching TRBD1 or TRBD2 (5 bases each). The V gene's germline CDR1 is SGHKS and CDR2 YYEKEE (reference sequence). Deletions cut 5 bases from V and 7 bases from J, with 22 bases between. CDR3 size: 15 residues. CDR3 sequence (DNA): TGTGCCAGCAGACTACGGGACGCGGTTCTGGGGGAGCAGTACTTC. Its translation is CASRLRDAVLGEQYF.

Comments on this clonotype: The junction departs from germline at one end; a sequencing error may be responsible. This chain links TRBV29-1 with TRBJ2-7, with D perhaps matching TRBD1 (5 bases). There are 12 residues in the CDR3. The germline V gene encodes CDR1 SQVTM and CDR2 ANQGSEA. Here the CDR3 reads CGVGQGHYEQYF. The DNA of the CDR3 is TGCGGCGTTGGGCAGGGCCACTACGAGCAGTACTTC.

This clonotype was seen a handful of times. The chain couples TRBV27 to TRBJ1-1; 8 nucleotides align to TRBD1. The junction had 14 bases not matched to a gene; V was cut back by 4 bases and J by 4 bases. Germline CDR1 is MNHEY and CDR2 is SMNVEV (reference sequence). The CDR3 length is 17 residues. The CDR3 region has the DNA TGTGCCAGCAGTTCCTCCAGGGGGCGCAAGCTTGCCACTGAAGCTTTCTTT. The encoded protein is CASSSSRGRKLATEAFF.

This clonotype was observed a handful of times. A read error may produce the germline difference seen at one junction end. The rearrangement links TRBV2 to TRBJ2-5; 12 positions match TRBD2. The CDR3 runs to 16 residues. The germline V gene has CDR1 SNHLY and CDR2 FYNNEI. The DNA of the CDR3 is TGTGCCAGCCTGAAGTCCGGGACTAGCGGGTCGGAGACCCAGTATTTC. As protein: CASLKSGTSGSETQYF.

In this sample, this clonotype turned up a few times. The chain links TRBV7-2 to TRBJ2-3; tentatively, D is TRBD2 (6 bases). The length of the CDR3 is 16 residues. In germline, CDR1 is SGHTA, CDR2 FQGNSA. Between the trimmed V and J ends, which lost 1 base and 2 bases, there was a span of 13 bases. The CDR3 spells CASSLGGGVFTDTQYF. The CDR3 DNA reads as TGTGCCAGCAGCTTAGGGGGCGGGGTCTTCACAGATACGCAGTATTTT.

This clonotype showed up many times. The chain has TRBV5-1 and TRBJ2-7, with D perhaps given as TRBD1 or TRBD2 (5 bases each). Per the germline V gene, CDR1 is SGHRS and CDR2 is YFSETQ. V was shortened by 6 bases and J by 3 bases, with 13 bases between the two germline ends. The CDR3 has 13 amino acids. CDR3 coding DNA: TGCGCCAGCAACCGGGACGGATACTACGAGCAGTACTTC. Translation: CASNRDGYYEQYF.

The chain employs TRBV6-2 or TRBV6-3 and TRBJ1-1, with D possibly matching TRBD1 (5 bases). V dropped 4 bases and J dropped 2 bases, with 14 bases sitting between them. Germline V CDR1 and CDR2: MNHEY, SVGEGT. The CDR3 loop spans 15 amino acids. The CDR3 region has the DNA TGTGCCAGCAGTTGGGGGTCCCTAAGCAACACTGAAGCTTTCTTT. It yields the protein CASSWGSLSNTEAFF.

V gene TRBV30 combines with J gene TRBJ2-1; 9 bases fit TRBD2. Germline V CDR1 and CDR2: GTSNPN, SVGIG (reference sequence). Germline trimming cut 1 base from V and 3 bases from J; bases unmatched to any gene: 7. The CDR3 length is 16 residues. DNA of the CDR3: TGTGCCTGGAGTGGCCTGAATAGCGGGAGCTACAATGAGCAGTTCTTC. It translates to CAWSGLNSGSYNEQFF. The complete variable domain, with remaining parts taken from reference TRBV30 and TRBJ2-1, reads SQTIHQWPATLVQPVGSPLSLECTVEGTSNPNLYWYRQAAGRGLQLLFYSVGIGQISSEVPQNLSASRPQDRQFILSSKKLLLSDSGFYLCAWSGLNSGSYNEQFFGPGTRLTVL.

This clonotype was observed at least ten times. The gene calls are TRBV20-1 and TRBJ1-1; 9 nucleotides agree with TRBD1. Germline loops: CDR1 DFQATT, CDR2 SNEGSKA (reference sequence). This CDR3 is 14 amino acids long. The V segment lost 5 bases and the J segment 1 base; nucleotides outside the gene matches: 5. The CDR3 nucleotides read TGCAGTGCTCCGGGACAGGGACCGAACACTGAAGCTTTCTTT. Encoded protein: CSAPGQGPNTEAFF.

This clonotype was seen a handful of times. The J gene is TRBJ2-3, the V gene TRBV30; the match to TRBD1 covers 7 bases. Trimming at V came to 0 bases and at J to 4 bases, leaving 4 bases not matched to a gene. The CDR3 loop spans 14 amino acids. Germline V gives CDR1 GTSNPN, CDR2 SVGIG (reference sequence). Here the CDR3 reads CAWSVVQGADTQYF. The CDR3 bases are TGTGCCTGGAGTGTCGTGCAGGGGGCAGATACGCAGTATTTT.

The sample holds a few counts of this clonotype. The gene calls are TRBV18 and TRBJ2-3; possibly TRBD1 for D (5 bases). The CDR3 covers 15 residues. V lost 1 base and J 1 base, leaving 9 bases between the germline ends. Germline V gene lookup returns CDR1 KGHSH and CDR2 LQKENI. The CDR3 sequence is CASSPRLTGTDTQYF. The CDR3 DNA reads as TGTGCCAGCTCACCACGTTTGACAGGCACAGATACGCAGTATTTT.

This clonotype has ten or more counts. V usage is TRBV5-6 and J usage is TRBJ2-2; 7 positions agree with TRBD2. Germline V lookup: CDR1 SGHDT, CDR2 YYEEEE. Germline trimming cut 0 bases from V and 4 bases from J; bases unmatched to any gene: 12. The CDR3 consists of 18 residues. The CDR3 DNA reads TGTGCCAGCAGCTTGGTCCGAGTAGCGGGCGACCCCACCGGGGAGCTGTTTTTT. Amino acid sequence: CASSLVRVAGDPTGELFF. Using reference TRBV5-6 and TRBJ2-2 for the parts outside the CDR3, the full variable domain is DAGVTQSPTHLIKTRGQQVTLRCSPKSGHDTVSWYQQALGQGPQFIFQYYEEEERQRGNFPDRFSGHQFPNYSSELNVNALLLGDSALYLCASSLVRVAGDPTGELFFGEGSRLTVL.